These T cell receptor beta chains were read from a single sample in a study of blood T cell repertoires in COVID-19. Here immunoSEQ multiplex PCR was the method, and the copy in TCRdb shows in-frame clones only, minus some. The sample has about 440,000 clones, 88% seen once. The sample consisted of peripheral blood. These receptors were obtained from a woman in her 50s with COVID-19, enrolled during active disease. CDR3s include the opening cysteine and the closing phenylalanine or tryptophan.

13 | TRBV7-2 | CASSFTFSYEQYF
13 | TRBV27 | CASTPTGAYGYTF
10 | TRBV29-1 | CSVATGGAFF
14 | TRBV6-2/TRBV6-3 | CASSYRGGNQPQHF
17 | TRBV11-2 | CASSLSRGSGSTDTQYF
17 | TRBV28 | CASSVGQKLYSNQPQHF
11 | TRBV28 | CASRRGESYTF
16 | TRBV11-2 | CASSFGGTGASYEQYF
16 | TRBV3-1/TRBV3-2 | CASSGSTGSGFIEAFF
14 | TRBV7-9 | CASSLEQTRDTQYF
15 | TRBV2 | CASTLEAGAYNEQFF
13 | TRBV12-3/TRBV12-4 | CASTRTGGTEAFF
12 | TRBV12-3/TRBV12-4 | CATVRVTGELFF
13 | TRBV5-4 | CASSDTGVAGYTF
17 | TRBV30 | CAWSVLRQGFSGNTIYF
14 | TRBV5-4 | CASSLVGGAETQYF
15 | TRBV30 | CAWRLLGGSTDTQYF
14 | TRBV9 | CASSPPGGGREQFF
12 | TRBV9 | CASSRGNTEAFF
14 | TRBV6-5 | CASSYTLQGLEAFF
15 | TRBV13 | CASSLAGGLNTEAFF
14 | TRBV6-6 | CASSYEVANEKLFF
14 | TRBV5-1 | CASTAVRGTDTQYF
15 | TRBV4-1 | CASSQPRDRNEKLFF
12 | TRBV2 | CASSEAGRMQYF
11 | TRBV2 | CASRGEETQYF
17 | TRBV9 | CASSTRGGGSSQETQYF
12 | TRBV5-1 | CASSQGNTEAFF
11 | TRBV20-1 | CSASSLNEQFF
18 | TRBV11-2 | CASSSRRQGFATNEKLFF
13 | TRBV9 | CASSPVNADTQYF
14 | TRBV28 | CASSLEGLSSPLHF
17 | TRBV4-1 | CASAPLTGTGMNTEAFF
15 | TRBV27 | CATREGTAREQPQHF
11 | TRBV4-1 | CASSLSGELFF
13 | TRBV6-5 | CASSYSRGSGYTF
14 | TRBV5-1 | CASSLVGLEVEQYF
18 | TRBV12-5 | CASGLVSGQLKTTYEQYF
14 | TRBV2 | CASSEGYRQDGPYF
14 | TRBV28 | CASAAGQGLYEQYF
17 | TRBV2 | CASSETSGGFSTDTQYF
16 | TRBV7-3 | CASSLIGGGGNSPLHF
15 | TRBV7-2 | CASSSSTRWDTEAFF
14 | TRBV2 | CASTNEGGGRGYTF
13 | TRBV9 | CASSVGAYNEQFF
15 | TRBV27 | CASRVGQGLTGELFF
13 | TRBV2 | CASSEYEDQPQHF
14 | TRBV6-5 | CASSPGVGNQPQHF
14 | TRBV29-1 | CSVEQGMPTDTQYF